This T cell receptor beta chain came from a study of cytomegalovirus exposure and HLA in healthy donors. The study's findings and limits: Reported performance of the classifier showed diagnosis of cytomegalovirus status with high specificity and sensitivity. Presence/absence analyses treated sequencing depth as roughly uniform across donors. Prediction of most subjects' HLA-A and HLA-B alleles by TCR beta sequences was reportedly accurate.

A word on this clone: As yet, its antigen is unknown.

At the time of sampling, donors were nominally healthy, though unrecorded immune exposures were likely. It was with 60 Vbeta and 13 Jbeta primers that the PCR ran. The protocol was immunoSEQ multiplex PCR, while the TCRdb copy is restricted to in-frame clones and leaves out a portion. This sample has some 130,000 clones, with 75% to 85% found just once. Germline-derived CDR1 and CDR2 are DFQATT and SNEGSKA (reference sequence). The V end lost 6 bases, the J end lost 4 bases, and 7 bases lay between the germline ends. The CDR3 is 11 residues long. Sequenced: PBMCs. The sequence derives from a male donor in good health and CMV-seronegative. The chain is built from TRBV20-1 and TRBJ1-5, with no clear D. As DNA, the CDR3 is TGCAGTGCCCAGGCTAATCAGCCCCAGCATTTT. It translates to CSAQANQPQHF.